Listed here are 9 T cell receptor beta chains from one sample, sequenced in a study of blood T cell repertoires in COVID-19 (dated by TCRdb to about 2020). The method behind the library was the immunoSEQ multiplex PCR assay. In its TCRdb copy, this immuneACCESS table keeps in-frame sequences only and misses some clones. Where compared with another copy, unresolved V genes explain less than half of these, and the others have no known cause. This sample comprises roughly 300,000 clones, about 90% of them detected only once. Together, the top ten hold over 0.8% of the sample. Sequenced sample: PBMCs or T cells enriched from blood (not recorded which). The receptor source for this set is a woman aged 25 to 39 who had recovered from COVID-19.

The chain joins TRBV3-1 (or the pseudogene TRBV3-2) to TRBJ2-3, with 9 bases identical to TRBD2. The CDR3 is made up of 16 amino acids. The germline V gene has CDR1 LGHDT and CDR2 YNNKEL (reference sequence). After removal of 4 bases from V and 3 bases from J, the junction contained 8 bases not matched to a gene. CDR3 residues: CASSPWGSGGTDTQYF. CDR3 sequence (DNA): TGTGCCAGCAGCCCCTGGGGTAGCGGGGGAACAGATACGCAGTATTTT.

The CDR3 coding sequence is TGTGCCAGCAGCCCAAGTGAGGTGGGTACGCAGTATTTT. It encodes CASSPSEVGTQYF. The V gene is TRBV3-1 (or the pseudogene TRBV3-2), the J gene TRBJ2-3; D not resolved. Germline loops: CDR1 LGHDT, CDR2 YNNKEL (reference sequence). V lost 4 bases, J lost 8 bases, and 13 bases lay in between. The CDR3 is made up of 13 amino acids.

This chain connects TRBV2 to TRBJ2-5; 9 bases agree with TRBD1. This CDR3 has 13 amino acids. V lost 10 bases to trimming and J lost 5 bases; unmatched junction nucleotides: 8. Germline V gives CDR1 SNHLY, CDR2 FYNNEI. The CDR3 DNA sequence: TGTGCCAACAGGACAGGGGAGGTCGAGACCCAGTACTTC. Translation gives CANRTGEVETQYF.

The rearrangement joins TRBV2 to TRBJ2-7, with 9 bases matching TRBD1. The CDR3 has 18 residues. With 4 bases clipped from V and 6 bases from J, the junction kept 19 bases outside the gene matches. Germline values: CDR1 SNHLY, CDR2 FYNNEI. In DNA form, the CDR3 reads TGTGCCAGCAGTGCGACGGGACAGGGCCATGTAGTACAGGGCGAGCAGTACTTC. This translates into CASSATGQGHVVQGEQYF.

The chain carries TRBV27 and TRBJ1-1; 7 bases map to TRBD1. This CDR3 spans 17 amino acids. CDR1 is MNHEY and CDR2 is SMNVEV in the germline V gene (reference sequence). Losses at the gene ends were 5 bases for V and 2 bases for J; bases not matched to a gene: 14. CDR3 bases: TGTGCCAGCAGTCCCTCCGGGACAGAGGACGCTAACACTGAAGCTTTCTTT. Its protein is CASSPSGTEDANTEAFF.

This chain uses TRBV3-1 (or the pseudogene TRBV3-2) with TRBJ1-2, with 10 nucleotides matching TRBD1. V lost 4 bases to trimming and J lost 0 bases; unmatched junction nucleotides: 2. The CDR3 contains 15 residues. Germline values: CDR1 LGHDT, CDR2 YNNKEL (reference sequence). The CDR3 is CASSRGTGANYGYTF. The CDR3 DNA reads TGTGCCAGCAGCCGCGGGACAGGGGCTAACTATGGCTACACCTTC.

V and J are TRBV20-1 and TRBJ2-7, with 7 bases fitting TRBD1. This CDR3 spans 14 amino acids. Looked up from germline, CDR1 is DFQATT and CDR2 is SNEGSKA (reference sequence). V dropped 3 bases and J dropped 2; count of bases not matched to a gene: 7. This CDR3 reads CSASSPTGPYEQYF. In nucleotides, the CDR3 is TGCAGTGCTAGTTCTCCGACAGGGCCCTACGAGCAGTACTTC.

This clone was seen once. This sequence joins TRBV5-4 and TRBJ2-1, with 11 bases identical to TRBD2. The germline V gene has CDR1 SGHNT and CDR2 YYREEE (reference sequence). This CDR3 spans 15 amino acids. V trimming: 0 bases; J trimming: 10 bases; junction bases outside the gene matches: 6. This chain's CDR3 is CASSLEASGGQEQFF. CDR3 in DNA: TGTGCCAGCAGCTTGGAGGCTAGCGGGGGGCAAGAGCAGTTCTTC.

The chain carries TRBV11-2 and TRBJ1-2; D remains unclear. Looked up from germline, CDR1 is SGHAT and CDR2 is FQNNGV. Trimming took off 2 bases at V and 6 bases at J, with 10 bases between the two ends. The CDR3 is 13 amino acids. The DNA for the CDR3 is TGTGCCAGCAGCTTATCAGGTTTCGATGGCTACACCTTC. Translated: CASSLSGFDGYTF. Variable domain in full (rest from reference TRBV11-2 and TRBJ1-2): EAGVAQSPRYKIIEKRQSVAFWCNPISGHATLYWYQQILGQGPKLLIQFQNNGVVDDSQLPKDRFSAERLKGVDSTLKIQPAKLEDSAVYLCASSLSGFDGYTFGSGTRLTVV.